This T cell receptor beta chain is from a study of OX40 agonist ivuxolimab in advanced cancers. General study findings and limits: Antigen specificity remained undetermined for the expanded peripheral T cells.

On this clone: The antigen remains undetermined.

Libraries were prepared by immunoSEQ multiplex PCR; TCRdb keeps only in-frame clonotypes and omits some of them. The sample shows more than 50,000 clones, 70% to 90% of them seen only once. Trimming stripped 2 bases from V and 7 bases from J, with 11 bases between. Germline CDR1 is GTSNPN and CDR2 is SVGIG (reference sequence). The length of the CDR3 is 13 residues. This chain joins TRBV30 and TRBJ2-2, with D unresolved. The receptor was isolated from an adult with an advanced solid tumor such as melanoma, head and neck, liver or kidney cancer. Sequences were derived from CD4+ or CD8+ T cells sorted from blood, sampled in a trial of the OX40 agonist ivuxolimab. The CDR3 region has the DNA TGTGCCTGGAGTCCTCTTACCCGCGGGGAGCTGTTTTTT. It yields the protein CAWSPLTRGELFF.